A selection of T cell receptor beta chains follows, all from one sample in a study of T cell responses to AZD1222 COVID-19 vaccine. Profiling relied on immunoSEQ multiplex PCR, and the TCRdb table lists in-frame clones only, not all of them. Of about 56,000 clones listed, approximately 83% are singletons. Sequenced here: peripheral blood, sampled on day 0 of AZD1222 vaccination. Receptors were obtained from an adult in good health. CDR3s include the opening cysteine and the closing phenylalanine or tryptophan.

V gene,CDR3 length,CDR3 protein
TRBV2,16,CASSTGPAGSPTAGTF
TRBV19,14,CASSYRGMNTEAFF
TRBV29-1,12,CSVESVYNEQFF
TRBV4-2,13,CASSQVGTSPLHF
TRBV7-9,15,CASSPGGRYNEKLFF
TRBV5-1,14,CASSLVSQSYEQYF
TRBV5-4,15,CASSGGTRLTDTQYF
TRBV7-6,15,CASSLADALGYEQYF
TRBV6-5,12,CASRGGSSPLHF
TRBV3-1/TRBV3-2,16,CASSLRQGAIQETQYF
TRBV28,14,CASSRPGTGYEQYF
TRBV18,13,CASSPPGVNEQFF
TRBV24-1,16,CAPSDPGTGTTGELFF
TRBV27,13,CASSLTRDGEAFF
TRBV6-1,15,CASSDPGHTRNEQFF
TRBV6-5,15,CASSTRQGPNQPQHF
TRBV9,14,CASSSGGEHEKLFF
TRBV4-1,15,CASSLGGGENYGYTF
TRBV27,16,CASSPNFGDRGYEQYF
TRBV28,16,CASSSIGVLNTGELFF
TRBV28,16,CASSLWGTVTNTEAFF
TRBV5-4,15,CASSSPGLISYEQYF
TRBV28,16,CASSPRLGVTNEKLFF
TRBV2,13,CASSGGTGREQYF
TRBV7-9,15,CASSLPGRPPNEQFF